The 8 T cell receptor beta chains below were found in one sample sequenced in a study of T cell responses to AZD1222 COVID-19 vaccine. Profiled with immunoSEQ multiplex PCR; TCRdb holds only in-frame clones, not every one. The table includes 110,000 or so clones, around 84% detected once. The starting material was peripheral blood, obtained on day 0 of AZD1222 vaccination. The receptors shown here come from an adult in good health.

The chain links TRBV10-1 to TRBJ1-2, with a weak D call TRBD1 (6 bases). Germline-derived CDR1 and CDR2 are WNHNN and SYGVQD (reference sequence). V lost 5 bases and J lost 3, with 10 bases in between. This CDR3 region has 13 residues. As DNA, the CDR3 is TGCGCCAGCAGTTCGACAGGCGACTATGGCTACACCTTC. The encoded protein is CASSSTGDYGYTF.

The chain recombines TRBV28 with TRBJ2-7; D is unclear. Germline CDR1 MDHEN, CDR2 SYDVKM. V lost 4 bases, J lost 0 bases, and 16 bases lay in between. The length of the CDR3 is 16 residues. CDR3 sequence reads: CASSWRYSKPSYEQYF. DNA of the CDR3: TGTGCCAGCAGTTGGCGTTACAGCAAACCCTCCTACGAGCAGTACTTC.

This clone has only one observation. The chain links TRBV5-1 to TRBJ1-1; D is unclear. V lost 6 bases and J 1 base, leaving 13 bases between the germline ends. The CDR3 is 14 residues long. Germline V lookup: CDR1 SGHRS, CDR2 YFSETQ. CDR3 in amino acids: CASTPFNPNTEAFF. The CDR3 bases are TGCGCCAGCACCCCTTTTAACCCGAACACTGAAGCTTTCTTT. The full variable domain, its missing parts supplied by reference TRBV5-1 and TRBJ1-1, is KAGVTQTPRYLIKTRGQQVTLSCSPISGHRSVSWYQQTPGQGLQFLFEYFSETQRNKGNFPGRFSGRQFSNSRSEMNVSTLELGDSALYLCASTPFNPNTEAFFGQGTRLTVV.

The CDR3 is CASSLDFWGEAFF. DNA for the CDR3: TGCGCCAGCAGCTTGGATTTTTGGGGTGAAGCTTTCTTT. The rearrangement joins TRBV5-1 to TRBJ1-1; D is unclear. The CDR3 extends over 13 amino acids. Germline CDR1 SGHRS, CDR2 YFSETQ. Trimming removed 0 bases from V and 7 bases from J, with 10 bases in between.

This clone was seen a few times. The rearrangement uses TRBV7-2 and TRBJ2-5; 16 positions match TRBD2. The CDR3 has 18 residues. Germline V gives CDR1 SGHTA, CDR2 FQGNSA. Trimming took 5 bases from V and 0 from J; bases not matched to a gene: 6. Here the CDR3 DNA reads TGTGCCAGCAGCCTGGGACTAGCGGGGGGGATGTACCAAGAGACCCAGTACTTC. Its translation: CASSLGLAGGMYQETQYF.

The chain joins TRBV30 to TRBJ1-5; D possibly corresponds to TRBD1 (5 bases). V was pared by 1 base and J by 7 bases, with 14 bases between. This CDR3 spans 14 amino acids. From germline, CDR1 is GTSNPN and CDR2 SVGIG (reference sequence). The CDR3 DNA is TGTGCCTGGAGTGATTTTGGGACGGGGCAGCCCCAGCATTTT. It is translated as CAWSDFGTGQPQHF.

The J gene is TRBJ1-5, the V gene TRBV19, with D possibly being TRBD1 (6 bases). The CDR3 has 15 amino acids. Per the germline V gene, CDR1 is LNHDA and CDR2 is SQIVND (reference sequence). Trimming left V 1 base short and J 7 bases short, with 14 bases between. The CDR3 DNA reads as TGTGCCAGTAGTATAGCAAAGGGAGGGGGACAGCCCCAGCATTTT. This gives the protein CASSIAKGGGQPQHF.

The chain joins TRBV7-8 to TRBJ2-7; D uncertain. Germline values: CDR1 SGHVS, CDR2 FQNEAQ. The CDR3 runs to 15 residues. V shed 2 bases and J shed 2 bases, with 13 bases lying between them. CDR3 sequence reads: CASSLYPQIPYEQYF. CDR3 in DNA: TGTGCCAGCAGCTTATACCCGCAGATCCCCTACGAGCAGTACTTC.